The text below deals with one TCR beta chain. What it recognizes is unknown. This entry belongs to a study of cytomegalovirus exposure and HLA in healthy donors. Study-level results: In a later analysis, at a false discovery rate of 0.05, about 17,000 TCR beta sequences matched HLA alleles. Across donors, presence/absence analyses took sequencing depth to be roughly uniform.

The PCR contained 60 Vbeta and 13 Jbeta primers. TCRdb's table, derived via immunoSEQ multiplex PCR, lists solely in-frame clones and lacks some. The data hold under 300,000 clones, with 92% observed a single time. This receptor was obtained from a girl aged 2 to 10 in good health and CMV-seronegative. Sequencing was performed on PBMCs.

The CDR3 DNA reads TGTGCCAGCAGTCCGGACAGGGGGTCGTCCTACGAGCAGTACTTC. Amino acid sequence: CASSPDRGSSYEQYF. V gene TRBV6-5 combines with J gene TRBJ2-7, with 10 bases that match TRBD1. The CDR3 totals 15 residues. Per germline, CDR1 MNHEY and CDR2 SVGAGI. J gave up 1 base and V 5 bases, and 5 bases lay outside the gene matches.